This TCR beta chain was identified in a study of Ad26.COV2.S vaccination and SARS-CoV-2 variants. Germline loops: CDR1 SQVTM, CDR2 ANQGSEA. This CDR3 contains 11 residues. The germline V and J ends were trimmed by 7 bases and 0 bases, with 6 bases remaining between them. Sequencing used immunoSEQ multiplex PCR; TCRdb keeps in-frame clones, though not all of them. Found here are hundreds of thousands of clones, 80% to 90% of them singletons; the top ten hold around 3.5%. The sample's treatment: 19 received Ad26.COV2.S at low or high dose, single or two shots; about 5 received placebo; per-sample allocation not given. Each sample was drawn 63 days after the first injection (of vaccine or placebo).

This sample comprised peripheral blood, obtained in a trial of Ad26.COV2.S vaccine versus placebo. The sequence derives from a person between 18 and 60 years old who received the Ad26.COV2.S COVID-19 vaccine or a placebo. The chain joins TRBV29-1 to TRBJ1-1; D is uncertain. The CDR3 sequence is CSGIMNTEAFF. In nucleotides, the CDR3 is TGCAGCGGAATCATGAACACTGAAGCTTTCTTT. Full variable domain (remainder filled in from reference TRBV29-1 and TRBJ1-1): SAVISQKPSRDICQRGTSLTIQCQVDSQVTMMFWYRQQPGQSLTLIATANQGSEATYESGFVIDKFPISRPNLTFSTLTVSNMSPEDSSIYLCSGIMNTEAFFGQGTRLTVV.